Included here is one T cell receptor (beta chain) sequence, with context. These data originate in a study of T cell responses to AZD1222 COVID-19 vaccine. Germline V CDR1 and CDR2: SGHTA, FQGNSA. J lost 7 bases, V lost 2 bases, and 7 bases had no gene match. This CDR3 has 14 residues. Sequencing used immunoSEQ multiplex PCR; TCRdb keeps in-frame clones, though not all of them. The table lists around 84,000 clones, 87% of them singletons, with about 1.6% in the top ten. The origin of this receptor is an adult in good health. Sequencing was performed on peripheral blood, taken on day 0 of AZD1222 vaccination. The rearrangement links TRBV7-2 to TRBJ1-2; 7 positions agree with TRBD1. CDR3 DNA sequence: TGTGCCAGCAGCTTACAGGGGGGGGTGGCTGGCTACACCTTC. Its translation: CASSLQGGVAGYTF.